The sequence of this T cell receptor (beta chain) was determined in a study of regulatory T cells in long-lasting Graves disease (dated by TCRdb to about 2021). The study in broad terms: Persistent Graves' disease meant more than 5 years of antithyroid drug treatment with TSH receptor autoantibodies that stayed positive. On average, persistent Graves' disease patients in the clinical cohort had been on antithyroid drugs for approximately ten years. TCR sequencing covered some 13 persistent and 20 newly diagnosed Graves' disease patients, around 35 samples in total. The study was conducted in China and was registered as a clinical trial. Persistent Graves' disease patients were compared with newly diagnosed Graves' disease patients by peripheral blood TCR sequencing and RNA sequencing.

The investigation overall reported the following: Sequencing and analysis were limited to the TCR beta chain. The study examined only peripheral blood because the primary lesion, thyroid tissue, could not be accessed. A larger number of public clonotypes was shared among persistent patients (about 2,700) than among newly diagnosed patients (around 880). The authors acknowledged the small sample size as a limitation that may reduce accuracy. Compared with newly diagnosed patients, persistent Graves' disease patients had lower TCR Shannon entropy and fewer highly expanded clones, which suggests clonal expansion.

The library came from multiplex PCR. The data were produced on an Illumina HiSeq 4000. CDR3 regions were amplified by Arm-PCR with iRepertoire HTBI primers to construct TCR beta libraries. Gel purification was performed on PCR products prior to sequencing. Per the original workflow: Gene usage analysis of CDR3 amino acid clonotypes relied on the 60 to 65 TRBV and around 13 TRBJ segments identified across samples. COPE and FqMerger were used to merge the filtered high-quality paired reads into contigs. BLAST was used to align contigs to IMGT TRBV, TRBD and TRBJ reference genes, and CDR3 was defined according to IMGT. Clonotypes above 0.1% frequency were classified as highly expanded clones. Repertoire diversity was measured by Shannon entropy, and V-J evenness by the Gini coefficient. A clonotype found in more than one individual was treated as public. TCRdb trimmed public reads at Q25 via fastp, called clones via MiXCR and kept in-frame beta chains. Rows are unified per CDR3 protein, each entry keeping the most common DNA and genes. It is TCRdb's table, rather than the study itself, that gives the V and J calls and clone size. The sample table lists hundreds of thousands of distinct CDR3 sequences, 15% to 20% of them with a count of one. The ten biggest clones cover over 25% of the sample.

The intended sense of this specimen's time point label: persistent/refractory GD, antithyroid drugs over 5 years with positive TRAb. For both TCR sequencing and RNA sequencing, RNA was extracted from PBMCs in TRIzol. The diagnosis of Graves' disease followed American Thyroid Association guidelines. Recruitment of patients was carried out at an endocrinology department in Xi'an, China. From each patient, approximately 10 milliliters of peripheral blood was collected into an EDTA anticoagulant tube. PBMCs were isolated by Ficoll Paque Plus density gradient separation without further T cell sorting. RNA quality was checked with an Agilent 2100 Bioanalyzer and agarose gel, and concentration with a NanoDrop 2000. This clonotype showed up just a few times. Its binding antigen is unknown. Per-base qualities were not stored, and no clone one base away is much larger. This clonotype was obtained from a female donor with Graves disease. The material was peripheral blood mononuclear cells (PBMCs), obtained when the disease was refractory, from a patient treated with antithyroid drugs.

The DNA is as follows: TGTGCCAGCAGCGTAGACGGGGGGACTTACGAGCAGTACTTC. Protein translation: CASSVDGGTYEQYF. Recombination connected TRBV9 to TRBJ2-7; 7 nucleotides in the junction match TRBD2. Reading from cysteine to phenylalanine, the CDR3 counts 14 amino acids. The read is trimmed to its CDR3 DNA, 42 bases read in frame from base 1. Reading the germline V gene gives CDR1 SGDLS and CDR2 YYNGEE. V ends up 0 bases short and J 4 bases short, with an unmatched junction base count of 4.